A single sample is the source of the 26 T cell receptor beta chains below, sequenced in a study of glioma-infiltrating T cells after dendritic cell vaccination. The assay was immunoSEQ multiplex PCR, and TCRdb's table has in-frame clones only and misses some. The sample comprises around 60,000 clones, around 85% of which are singletons, and 9% rests with the top ten. Sample time point: after dendritic cell vaccination, including at tumor progression/relapse. Material: blood, obtained after dendritic cell vaccination. These TCRs come from a human donor with glioblastoma.

This sequence joins TRBV7-8 and TRBJ2-7; the D is unclear. Germline CDR1 is SGHVS and CDR2 is FQNEAQ. Trimming took off 5 bases at V and 7 bases at J, with 15 bases between the two ends. This CDR3 is built from 13 residues. In DNA form, the CDR3 reads TGTGCCAGCAGCAGAGGAGAGCTCCGGGAGCAGTACTTC. Protein sequence: CASSRGELREQYF.

Comment on this clone: In the same sample, other DNA sequences code for this CDR3. CDR3: CASSLAPSGTAETQYF. CDR3 nucleotide sequence: TGCGCCAGCAGCTTGGCCCCATCCGGGACTGCAGAGACCCAGTACTTC. The gene calls are TRBV5-1 and TRBJ2-5; D perhaps matches TRBD2 (6 bases). Germline lookup yields CDR1 SGHRS and CDR2 YFSETQ. The V end lost 0 bases, the J end lost 4 bases, and 16 bases lay between the germline ends. The CDR3 is made up of 16 amino acids. The full variable domain, rest sourced from reference TRBV5-1 and TRBJ2-5, is KAGVTQTPRYLIKTRGQQVTLSCSPISGHRSVSWYQQTPGQGLQFLFEYFSETQRNKGNFPGRFSGRQFSNSRSEMNVSTLELGDSALYLCASSLAPSGTAETQYFGPGTRLLVL.

A word on this clone: The same CDR3 is also encoded by other DNA sequences in this sample. The chain joins TRBV6-5 to TRBJ1-6; D is uncertain. The CDR3 sequence is 13 residues long. V shed 7 bases and J shed 13 bases, with 17 bases lying between them. In germline, CDR1 is MNHEY, CDR2 SVGAGI. The DNA for the CDR3 is TGTGCCAGCAATCAGCGGGTTTACTCCCCCCTCCACTTT. It codes for CASNQRVYSPLHF.

The chain uses TRBV7-8 and TRBJ2-3, with TRBD1 matching 7 bases. Trimming at V came to 1 base and at J to 2 bases, leaving 21 bases not matched to a gene. Germline V gives CDR1 SGHVS, CDR2 FQNEAQ. This CDR3 contains 21 residues. CDR3 sequence reads: CASSLESTGTVPQRFTDTQYF. The CDR3, as DNA: TGTGCCAGCAGCTTAGAGTCAACCGGGACAGTACCTCAGCGGTTCACAGATACGCAGTATTTT.

The V and J genes are TRBV9 and TRBJ2-3; no firm D call. Germline-derived CDR1 and CDR2 are SGDLS and YYNGEE. Trimming removed 0 bases from V and 4 bases from J, with 18 bases in between. This CDR3 contains 17 residues. In DNA form, the CDR3 reads TGTGCCAGCAGCGTAGGTGGGTCCTCAGCGTCCGCAGATACGCAGTATTTT. Translated: CASSVGGSSASADTQYF.

This chain joins TRBV19 and TRBJ1-6, with 9 nucleotides matching TRBD1. Germline lookup yields CDR1 LNHDA and CDR2 SQIVND (reference sequence). This CDR3 spans 16 amino acids. The V and J ends lost 3 bases and 7 bases, in that order; junction bases with no gene match: 7. CDR3 region: CASSMTQGANNSPLHF. The CDR3 DNA sequence: TGTGCCAGTAGTATGACACAGGGGGCGAACAATTCACCCCTCCACTTT.

V is TRBV10-2 and J is TRBJ2-5; weak D call: TRBD1 (5 bases). Trimming removed 2 bases from V and 5 bases from J, with 15 bases in between. The CDR3 length is 15 residues. Germline CDR1 is WSHSY and CDR2 is SAAADI. The CDR3 loop is CASSETGQVWETQYF. As DNA, the CDR3 is TGCGCCAGCAGTGAGACAGGTCAAGTGTGGGAGACCCAGTACTTC.

This clone has a single count. The chain is built from TRBV19 and TRBJ1-2; the D is unclear. CDR3 size: 15 residues. Germline CDR1 LNHDA, CDR2 SQIVND (reference sequence). The ends were cut back, 3 bases at V and 3 bases at J, with 14 bases in the middle. The CDR3 DNA is TGTGCCAGTAGTATCTTAGCCGGGATGGACTATGGCTACACCTTC. This codes for CASSILAGMDYGYTF.

This clone was counted once. V is TRBV9 and J is TRBJ2-6; the D is unclear. Germline CDR1 reads SGDLS; CDR2 reads YYNGEE. V gave up 0 bases and J gave up 3 bases, with 7 bases separating them. The CDR3 sequence is 15 residues long. This chain's CDR3 is CASSVDGSGANVLTF. DNA for the CDR3: TGTGCCAGCAGCGTAGACGGTAGTGGGGCCAACGTCCTGACTTTC. The entire variable domain, with the rest obtained from reference TRBV9 and TRBJ2-6, is as follows: DSGVTQTPKHLITATGQRVTLRCSPRSGDLSVYWYQQSLDQGLQFLIQYYNGEERAKGNILERFSAQQFPDLHSELNLSSLELGDSALYFCASSVDGSGANVLTFGAGSRLTVL.

This clone has just a few counts. This chain connects TRBV11-2 to TRBJ2-3; 9 bases map to TRBD2. V shed 6 bases and J 2 bases; nucleotides not matched to a gene: 15. Per the germline V gene, CDR1 is SGHAT and CDR2 is FQNNGV. This CDR3 has 18 residues. CDR3 DNA sequence: TGTGCCAGCAGAAACACCGAAACTACTAGCGGGTCCACAGATACGCAGTATTTT. Translation gives CASRNTETTSGSTDTQYF. The entire variable domain, with the rest obtained from reference TRBV11-2 and TRBJ2-3, is as follows: EAGVAQSPRYKIIEKRQSVAFWCNPISGHATLYWYQQILGQGPKLLIQFQNNGVVDDSQLPKDRFSAERLKGVDSTLKIQPAKLEDSAVYLCASRNTETTSGSTDTQYFGPGTRLTVL.

The chain couples TRBV5-4 to TRBJ2-7; no reliable D call. Trimming shortened V by 0 bases and J by 0 bases, and 4 bases separated the two germline ends. Germline assignment: CDR1 SGHNT and CDR2 YYREEE (reference sequence). The CDR3 contains 13 residues. The CDR3 region is CASSLGSSYEQYF. As DNA, the CDR3 is TGTGCCAGCAGCTTGGGCAGCTCCTACGAGCAGTACTTC.

This clone appeared once. This chain links TRBV4-1 with TRBJ2-1; tentative D call: TRBD2 (6 bases). Germline CDR1 MGHRA, CDR2 YSYEKL. The V end lost 1 base, the J end lost 3 bases, and 10 bases lay between the germline ends. CDR3 length: 15 amino acids. The CDR3 coding sequence is TGCGCCAGCAGCCAAGGCCAGGGAGGCTACAATGAGCAGTTCTTC. Protein sequence: CASSQGQGGYNEQFF.

This sequence joins TRBV6-1 and TRBJ1-2, with 7 nucleotides matching TRBD1. From germline, CDR1 is MNHNS and CDR2 SASEGT. The V segment lost 8 bases and the J segment 4 bases; nucleotides outside the gene matches: 7. The CDR3 runs to 13 residues. CDR3 region: CASSRDSSYGYTF. CDR3 DNA sequence: TGTGCCAGCTCCCGGGACAGCTCCTATGGCTACACCTTC.

The chain employs TRBV9 and TRBJ2-2; no clear D gene. V lost 5 bases and J lost 0, with 8 bases in between. This CDR3 is 14 amino acids long. The germline gives CDR1 SGDLS, CDR2 YYNGEE. CDR3 sequence reads: CASRFNTNTGELFF. Written as DNA, the CDR3 is TGTGCCAGCAGATTCAACACGAACACCGGGGAGCTGTTTTTT.

The CDR3 nucleotides are TGTGCCAGCAGGACTAGCGGGGGGGCTGGGGAAGATACGCAGTATTTT. Protein sequence: CASRTSGGAGEDTQYF. The rearrangement joins TRBV9 to TRBJ2-3, with 14 bases lining up with TRBD2. The V and J ends lost 5 bases and 5 bases, in that order; junction bases with no gene match: 7. There are 16 residues in the CDR3. Germline loops: CDR1 SGDLS, CDR2 YYNGEE.

This chain connects TRBV13 to TRBJ2-4, with 7 bases lining up with TRBD2. The CDR3 is made up of 18 amino acids. CDR1 and CDR2 (germline): PRHDT, FYEKMQ (reference sequence). After removal of 5 bases from V and 0 bases from J, the junction contained 13 bases not matched to a gene. This chain's CDR3 is CASSPSRAGVLAKNIQYF. The CDR3 nucleotides read TGTGCCAGCAGCCCATCCCGGGCGGGGGTCTTAGCCAAAAACATTCAGTACTTC.

The genes are TRBV7-2 and TRBJ1-1, with D uncertain. This CDR3 is 18 amino acids long. V lost 2 bases and J lost 0, with 19 bases in between. Germline V gene data show CDR1 as SGHTA and CDR2 as FQGNSA. This chain's CDR3 is CASSLIGGSGKMNTEAFF. Written as DNA, the CDR3 is TGTGCCAGCAGCTTAATAGGAGGGTCTGGAAAAATGAACACTGAAGCTTTCTTT.

The chain links TRBV5-1 to TRBJ2-2; 9 bases are shared with TRBD1. The length of the CDR3 is 15 residues. Per the germline V gene, CDR1 is SGHRS and CDR2 is YFSETQ. Trimming took 0 bases from V and 6 from J; bases not matched to a gene: 3. The CDR3 DNA follows: TGCGCCAGCAGCTTGGTGGGACAGGGCCCCGGGGAGCTGTTTTTT. Translated, it gives CASSLVGQGPGELFF.

V gene TRBV5-1 combines with J gene TRBJ2-7; D gene uncertain. Germline assignment: CDR1 SGHRS and CDR2 YFSETQ. This CDR3 is 13 amino acids long. Between the trimmed V and J ends, which lost 8 bases and 0 bases, there was a span of 12 bases. The CDR3 is CASGLRSSYEQYF. The CDR3 DNA reads TGCGCCAGTGGGTTGCGGAGCTCCTACGAGCAGTACTTC.

The table lists this clone with a count of one. CDR3: CAWSVERSPYEKLFF. CDR3 in DNA: TGTGCCTGGAGTGTAGAACGGTCCCCGTATGAAAAACTGTTTTTT. V and J are TRBV30 and TRBJ1-4, with D unresolved. The germline CDR1 and CDR2 sequences are GTSNPN and SVGIG (reference sequence). This CDR3 contains 15 residues. V lost 0 bases to trimming and J lost 6 bases, with 14 bases between them.

The chain links TRBV5-1 to TRBJ1-4; 7 bases fit TRBD1. The CDR3 has 16 amino acids. With 2 bases clipped from V and 3 bases from J, the junction kept 7 bases outside the gene matches. Germline loops: CDR1 SGHRS, CDR2 YFSETQ. This chain's CDR3 is CASSLQGTEANEKLFF. The CDR3, as DNA: TGCGCCAGCAGCTTACAGGGGACGGAGGCTAATGAAAAACTGTTTTTT.

The chain links TRBV30 to TRBJ2-1, with 8 bases lining up with TRBD2. Germline V gives CDR1 GTSNPN, CDR2 SVGIG (reference sequence). This CDR3 has 15 amino acids. V shed 0 bases, J shed 2 bases, and the junction held 3 bases outside the gene matches. CDR3 region: CAWSVSGGAYNEQFF. The CDR3 bases are TGTGCCTGGAGTGTAAGCGGGGGCGCCTACAATGAGCAGTTCTTC. Supplemented by reference TRBV30 and TRBJ2-1, the full variable domain reads SQTIHQWPATLVQPVGSPLSLECTVEGTSNPNLYWYRQAAGRGLQLLFYSVGIGQISSEVPQNLSASRPQDRQFILSSKKLLLSDSGFYLCAWSVSGGAYNEQFFGPGTRLTVL.

The table lists this clone with a few counts. Additional DNA sequences in this sample encode the identical CDR3. The J gene is TRBJ1-6, the V gene TRBV7-2, with D unresolved. Germline-derived CDR1 and CDR2 are SGHTA and FQGNSA. The germline V and J ends were trimmed by 0 bases and 6 bases, with 9 bases remaining between them. CDR3 length equals 15 residues. The CDR3 reads CASSLAGAGNSPLHF. DNA for the CDR3: TGTGCCAGCAGCTTAGCCGGCGCAGGTAATTCACCCCTCCACTTT.

This chain links TRBV5-1 with TRBJ1-5, with D perhaps TRBD1 (6 bases). The CDR3 loop spans 14 amino acids. Germline CDR1 and CDR2: SGHRS and YFSETQ. V was pared by 0 bases and J by 5 bases, with 9 bases between. DNA for the CDR3: TGCGCCAGCAGCTTGGGGGACATACATCAGCCCCAGCATTTT. Its translation: CASSLGDIHQPQHF.

The chain combines TRBV5-4 with TRBJ2-7, with D possibly being TRBD2 (6 bases). V lost 2 bases and J lost 2, with 14 bases in between. CDR3 size: 15 residues. The germline CDR1 and CDR2 sequences are SGHNT and YYREEE (reference sequence). This CDR3 is CASSFPGLTTYEQYF. The DNA of the CDR3 is TGTGCCAGCAGCTTCCCAGGACTAACTACCTACGAGCAGTACTTC.

This clone was detected once. The V and J genes are TRBV11-2 and TRBJ2-3; D may be TRBD2 (5 bases). V was shortened by 1 base and J by 7 bases, with 18 bases between the two germline ends. Germline lookup yields CDR1 SGHAT and CDR2 FQNNGV. The CDR3 spans 16 residues. CDR3 protein: CASSLAGFGIGHTQYF. The CDR3 bases are TGTGCCAGCAGCTTAGCGGGGTTCGGGATTGGGCATACGCAGTATTTT.